These 31 T cell receptor beta chains originate from one sample sequenced in a study of blood T cell repertoires in COVID-19. Sequenced by immunoSEQ multiplex PCR; TCRdb stores in-frame clones only, minus some. The table lists over 130,000 clones, 70% to 90% of them singletons. The specimen was peripheral blood. The receptors were sampled from a woman over 75 with acute or convalescent COVID-19.

This clone was recorded once. This sequence joins TRBV4-3 and TRBJ2-7; TRBD2 aligns across 10 bases. The CDR3 consists of 15 residues. Germline lookup yields CDR1 LGHNA and CDR2 YSLEER. Trimming cost V 4 bases and J 6 bases; bases outside gene matches: 9. The CDR3 sequence: CASSPLAGESSEQYF. In nucleotides, the CDR3 is TGCGCCAGCAGCCCGCTAGCGGGGGAAAGTAGCGAGCAGTACTTC.

The J gene is TRBJ1-4, the V gene TRBV18; perhaps TRBD1 as D (5 bases). The CDR3 runs 14 residues. Deletions cut 4 bases from V and 2 bases from J, with 8 bases between. Germline lookup yields CDR1 KGHSH and CDR2 LQKENI. The CDR3 coding sequence is TGTGCCAGCTCACGCCGACAGACTAATGAAAAACTGTTTTTT. Residues: CASSRRQTNEKLFF.

The sample holds one count of this clone. V is TRBV5-5 and J is TRBJ2-3; no definite D call. Trimming cost V 2 bases and J 2 bases, with 9 bases left between them. The CDR3 runs to 14 residues. Looked up from germline, CDR1 is SGHKS and CDR2 is YYEKEE (reference sequence). CDR3 DNA: TGTGCCAGCAGCTTACCGGTTTCCACAGATACGCAGTATTTT. Amino acids: CASSLPVSTDTQYF.

J is TRBJ1-5 and V is TRBV5-4, with D possibly TRBD1 on 5 matching bases. V shed 0 bases and J shed 11 bases, with 18 bases lying between them. Germline CDR1 reads SGHNT; CDR2 reads YYREEE (reference sequence). There are 15 residues in the CDR3. CDR3 residues: CASSLAGGGEGTQHF. The CDR3 bases are TGTGCCAGCAGCTTGGCTGGGGGAGGAGAAGGGACCCAGCATTTT.

The J gene is TRBJ1-5, the V gene TRBV20-1, with TRBD1 identical over 8 bases. CDR1 DFQATT and CDR2 SNEGSKA come from the germline V gene (reference sequence). There are 14 residues in the CDR3. J was trimmed by 4 bases and V by 3 bases; bases with no gene match: 5. Here the CDR3 reads CSASTGGVNQPQHF. The CDR3 nucleotides are TGCAGTGCTAGTACAGGGGGAGTGAATCAGCCCCAGCATTTT.

The chain joins TRBV18 to TRBJ1-1; 10 bases agree with TRBD1. Losses at the gene ends were 3 bases for V and 7 bases for J; bases not matched to a gene: 2. This CDR3 is 13 amino acids long. CDR1 and CDR2 (germline): KGHSH, LQKENI. In DNA form, the CDR3 reads TGTGCCAGCTCACCGGGACAGGGGAGTGAAGCTTTCTTT. Amino acids: CASSPGQGSEAFF.

There are a few counts of this clone. The V gene is TRBV5-1, the J gene TRBJ2-7; 9 bases agree with TRBD1. Germline V CDR1 and CDR2: SGHRS, YFSETQ. The CDR3 covers 16 residues. V lost 0 bases, J lost 0 bases, and 4 bases stayed unmatched. CDR3 residues: CASSLVTGGISYEQYF. CDR3 nucleotides: TGCGCCAGCAGCTTGGTAACAGGGGGCATCTCCTACGAGCAGTACTTC.

The chain has TRBV19 and TRBJ1-5; a weak D match, TRBD1 (6 bases). Germline assignment: CDR1 LNHDA and CDR2 SQIVND (reference sequence). Trimming stripped 5 bases from V and 4 bases from J, with 9 bases between. This CDR3 spans 13 amino acids. Here the CDR3 reads CASSPTGNQPQHF. In DNA form, the CDR3 reads TGTGCCAGTAGTCCTACAGGGAATCAGCCCCAGCATTTT.

The V and J genes are TRBV5-6 and TRBJ1-4; D remains ambiguous. The CDR3 is 14 residues long. Trimming took off 1 base at V and 8 bases at J, with 12 bases between the two ends. From germline, CDR1 is SGHDT and CDR2 YYEEEE. CDR3 sequence reads: CASSLSQKLEKLFF. In DNA form, the CDR3 reads TGTGCCAGCAGCTTGTCACAAAAACTAGAAAAACTGTTTTTT. Combining the CDR3 with reference TRBV5-6 and TRBJ1-4 gives the whole variable domain DAGVTQSPTHLIKTRGQQVTLRCSPKSGHDTVSWYQQALGQGPQFIFQYYEEEERQRGNFPDRFSGHQFPNYSSELNVNALLLGDSALYLCASSLSQKLEKLFFGSGTQLSVL.

CDR3 nucleotides: TGTGCCTGGAGTGCTGACAGCGACTATGGCTACACCTTC. This gives the protein CAWSADSDYGYTF. V and J are TRBV30 and TRBJ1-2; tentatively, D is TRBD1 (5 bases). V lost 1 base and J lost 3, with 9 bases in between. Germline V gives CDR1 GTSNPN, CDR2 SVGIG (reference sequence). The CDR3 has 13 amino acids.

The chain joins TRBV12-3 or TRBV12-4 to TRBJ1-2; weak D call: TRBD1 (5 bases). The CDR3 totals 13 residues. V lost 6 bases to trimming and J lost 8 bases, with 16 bases between them. As DNA, the CDR3 is TGTGCCAGCAGCACCGGGACTATAGGCGGCTACACCTTC. Translated, it gives CASSTGTIGGYTF.

The chain links TRBV5-6 to TRBJ1-2; 9 bases line up with TRBD1. The CDR3 is made up of 15 amino acids. Per germline, CDR1 SGHDT and CDR2 YYEEEE. The V segment lost 4 bases and the J segment 2 bases; nucleotides outside the gene matches: 6. CDR3 protein: CASSRGTGQNYGYTF. CDR3 nucleotide sequence: TGTGCCAGCAGCCGGGGGACAGGGCAAAACTATGGCTACACCTTC.

The J gene is TRBJ1-5, the V gene TRBV19; TRBD1 is a possible D gene (6 bases). V dropped 4 bases and J dropped 2 bases, with 21 bases sitting between them. The V gene's germline CDR1 is LNHDA and CDR2 SQIVND (reference sequence). The CDR3 has 18 amino acids. The CDR3 region is CASSTGVGGLLGNQPQHF. The CDR3 DNA reads as TGTGCCAGTAGTACAGGGGTAGGAGGACTCTTGGGCAATCAGCCCCAGCATTTT.

This chain uses TRBV19 with TRBJ1-1, with 9 bases fitting TRBD1. Looked up from germline, CDR1 is LNHDA and CDR2 is SQIVND (reference sequence). Unmatched junction bases numbered 2, after V lost 8 bases and J lost 1 base. The CDR3 totals 13 residues. Written as DNA, the CDR3 is TGTGCCAGTCGGGACAGGGAGAACACTGAAGCTTTCTTT. Residues: CASRDRENTEAFF. Supplemented by reference TRBV19 and TRBJ1-1, the full variable domain reads DGGITQSPKYLFRKEGQNVTLSCEQNLNHDAMYWYRQDPGQGLRLIYYSQIVNDFQKGDIAEGYSVSREKKESFPLTVTSAQKNPTAFYLCASRDRENTEAFFGQGTRLTVV.

CDR3: CASSQVGTGSFYNSPLHF. The CDR3 DNA reads as TGTGCCAGCAGCCAAGTTGGGACAGGGAGTTTCTATAATTCACCCCTCCACTTT. The V and J genes are TRBV4-2 and TRBJ1-6; TRBD1 aligns across 9 bases. CDR3 length equals 18 residues. Unmatched junction bases numbered 7, after V lost 1 base and J lost 3 bases. Looked up from germline, CDR1 is LGHNA and CDR2 is YNFKEQ.

The chain couples TRBV7-9 to TRBJ1-2, with D unclear. Trimming cost V 3 bases and J 1 base, with 15 bases left between them. The germline V gene has CDR1 SEHNR and CDR2 FQNEAQ (reference sequence). The CDR3 is 16 residues long. In DNA, the CDR3 is TGTGCCAGCAGCTTTTCAACATCCCACCGTAACTATGGCTACACCTTC. This translates into CASSFSTSHRNYGYTF.

This clone was detected once. The chain carries TRBV7-2 and TRBJ2-1; D may be TRBD2 (5 bases). V was shortened by 5 bases and J by 0 bases, with 14 bases between the two germline ends. From germline, CDR1 is SGHTA and CDR2 FQGNSA. The CDR3 spans 16 residues. The CDR3: CASSLHGDTSYNEQFF. CDR3 sequence (DNA): TGTGCCAGCAGCCTCCACGGGGATACCTCCTACAATGAGCAGTTCTTC. The complete variable domain, with remaining parts taken from reference TRBV7-2 and TRBJ2-1, reads GAGVSQSPSNKVTEKGKDVELRCDPISGHTALYWYRQSLGQGLEFLIYFQGNSAPDKSGLPSDRFSAERTGGSVSTLTIQRTQQEDSAVYLCASSLHGDTSYNEQFFGPGTRLTVL.

The chain has TRBV2 and TRBJ1-1; D may be TRBD1 (6 bases). The V end lost 5 bases, the J end lost 0 bases, and 10 bases lay between the germline ends. The CDR3 totals 14 residues. CDR1 SNHLY and CDR2 FYNNEI come from the germline V gene. In DNA form, the CDR3 reads TGTGCCAGCAGTATACAGGGAATGAACACTGAAGCTTTCTTT. Translation gives CASSIQGMNTEAFF.

CDR3 DNA: TGTGCCAGCAGCTCGACTAGGAGCTCCTACAATGAGCAGTTCTTC. As protein: CASSSTRSSYNEQFF. The V and J genes are TRBV7-8 and TRBJ2-1; D possibly corresponds to TRBD2 (6 bases). Trimming pared 4 bases from V and 0 bases from J, leaving 10 bases between. The germline gives CDR1 SGHVS, CDR2 FQNEAQ. This CDR3 has 15 amino acids.

This CDR3 is CASSEGGAGRETQYF. The DNA for the CDR3 is TGTGCCAGCAGTGAGGGCGGGGCGGGAAGAGAGACCCAGTACTTC. The chain is built from TRBV2 and TRBJ2-5; D might be TRBD2 (6 bases). The V end lost 3 bases, the J end lost 4 bases, and 15 bases lay between the germline ends. The CDR3 consists of 15 residues. The V gene's germline CDR1 is SNHLY and CDR2 FYNNEI. Full variable domain (missing parts from reference TRBV2 and TRBJ2-5): EPEVTQTPSHQVTQMGQEVILRCVPISNHLYFYWYRQILGQKVEFLVSFYNNEISEKSEIFDDQFSVERPDGSNFTLKIRSTKLEDSAMYFCASSEGGAGRETQYFGPGTRLLVL.

This sequence joins TRBV6-6 and TRBJ2-2; D uncertain. Germline values: CDR1 MNHNY, CDR2 SVGAGI (reference sequence). This CDR3 has 13 amino acids. V dropped 7 bases and J dropped 4 bases, with 10 bases sitting between them. The CDR3 sequence is CASNLESTGELFF. The CDR3 DNA reads TGTGCCAGCAACCTGGAGAGCACCGGGGAGCTGTTTTTT.

The rearrangement joins TRBV30 to TRBJ1-6; the match to TRBD1 covers 7 bases. V gave up 2 bases and J gave up 2 bases; unmatched junction bases: 0. This CDR3 contains 14 residues. Per germline, CDR1 GTSNPN and CDR2 SVGIG (reference sequence). The CDR3 DNA reads TGTGCCTGGAGTCAGGGGGCCTATAATTCACCCCTCCACTTT. Protein: CAWSQGAYNSPLHF.

The chain couples TRBV2 to TRBJ1-5; D possibly corresponds to TRBD1 (6 bases). This CDR3 spans 16 amino acids. Per germline, CDR1 SNHLY and CDR2 FYNNEI. V lost 6 bases to trimming and J lost 2 bases, with 17 bases between them. DNA of the CDR3: TGTGCCAGCAGAATGACAGGCCCCGGGGGCAATCAGCCCCAGCATTTT. This encodes CASRMTGPGGNQPQHF.

This clone was picked up one time. The chain has TRBV5-1 and TRBJ2-2; D gene uncertain. V was clipped by 4 bases and J by 1 base, with 8 bases between them. CDR1 and CDR2 (germline): SGHRS, YFSETQ. CDR3 size: 14 residues. The CDR3 coding sequence is TGCGCCAGCAGCGACATTTTGAACACCGGGGAGCTGTTTTTT. Protein product: CASSDILNTGELFF.

The gene calls are TRBV2 and TRBJ2-1; TRBD1 aligns across 10 bases. The CDR3 contains 16 residues. CDR1 and CDR2 from the germline V gene are SNHLY and FYNNEI. After removal of 6 bases from V and 0 bases from J, the junction contained 5 bases not matched to a gene. CDR3 bases: TGTGCCAGCAGGGGGACAGGGGATAGCTCCTACAATGAGCAGTTCTTC. As protein: CASRGTGDSSYNEQFF. Based on the CDR3 plus reference TRBV2 and TRBJ2-1, the full variable domain is EPEVTQTPSHQVTQMGQEVILRCVPISNHLYFYWYRQILGQKVEFLVSFYNNEISEKSEIFDDQFSVERPDGSNFTLKIRSTKLEDSAMYFCASRGTGDSSYNEQFFGPGTRLTVL.

The rearrangement links TRBV18 to TRBJ2-1, with 12 bases lining up with TRBD1. Trimming took 5 bases from V and 9 from J; bases not matched to a gene: 8. The CDR3 covers 15 residues. CDR1 is KGHSH, CDR2 LQKENI, per germline. The CDR3 DNA sequence: TGTGCCAGCTCATCCGGGACAGGGGGCTTGAGTGAGCAGTTCTTC. Translated, it gives CASSSGTGGLSEQFF.

V gene TRBV7-2 combines with J gene TRBJ1-3, with TRBD1 matching over 7 bases. J was trimmed by 2 bases and V by 5 bases; bases with no gene match: 15. The CDR3 is 18 amino acids. Germline-derived CDR1 and CDR2 are SGHTA and FQGNSA. For the CDR3, the DNA is TGTGCCAGCAGCCAAGTCGGGACAGCTCGAACAGCTGGAAACACCATATATTTT. As protein: CASSQVGTARTAGNTIYF.

V usage is TRBV30 and J usage is TRBJ2-2; TRBD1 is a possible D gene (6 bases). Germline values: CDR1 GTSNPN, CDR2 SVGIG (reference sequence). Trimming shortened V by 4 bases and J by 6 bases, and 9 bases separated the two germline ends. This CDR3 has 12 residues. The CDR3, as DNA: TGTGCCTGGACGACAGGTCCCGGGGAGCTGTTTTTT. Its protein product is CAWTTGPGELFF.

V is TRBV3-1 (or the pseudogene TRBV3-2) and J is TRBJ2-4; D possibly corresponds to TRBD2 (6 bases). The CDR3 is 16 amino acids. The V end was cut by 1 base, the J end by 0 bases, with 10 bases between. Germline loops: CDR1 LGHDT, CDR2 YNNKEL (reference sequence). CDR3 loop: CASSQGSGLAKNIQYF. The DNA of the CDR3 is TGTGCCAGCAGCCAAGGTAGCGGCCTAGCCAAAAACATTCAGTACTTC.

This chain links TRBV6-5 with TRBJ1-1; tentatively, D is TRBD1 (6 bases). Trimming removed 8 bases at V and 5 bases at J, with 15 bases between. CDR3 length equals 13 residues. Germline V gene sequence: CDR1 MNHEY, CDR2 SVGAGI. CDR3: CASSSFGQTEAFF. CDR3 in DNA: TGTGCCAGCTCTAGTTTCGGACAGACTGAAGCTTTCTTT.

The DNA for the CDR3 is TGTGCCAGCAGCCCGGGACAGGCTATCACCTACGAGCAGTACTTC. This codes for CASSPGQAITYEQYF. The J gene is TRBJ2-7, the V gene TRBV5-8, with 8 nucleotides matching TRBD1. Germline V gene lookup returns CDR1 SGHTS and CDR2 YDEGEE. The CDR3 extends over 15 amino acids. Germline trimming cut 4 bases from V and 2 bases from J; bases unmatched to any gene: 8.